This T cell receptor (beta chain) was documented in a study of T-cell memory formation after mild COVID-19 (dated by TCRdb to the early 2020s). Study-wide context: TCR sequence clusters from the two donors were largely donor specific. The cohort comprised two young, previously healthy adult volunteers, one female and one male. T-cell clones expanding and contracting after mild COVID-19 in a couple of donors were tracked by longitudinal TCRalpha and TCRbeta repertoire sequencing. What the work shows at the level of the full study, not this receptor alone: Only a couple of mild cases were covered in the study, and larger cohorts including severe cases with pre-infection samples were considered necessary. Contracting CD4+ clones turned up mainly in the CM and EM memory subsets, whereas EMRA was where CD8+ clones were enriched. Some responding clones were detected in pre-infection memory, which suggested that pre-existing cross-reactive memory T cells had joined the SARS-CoV-2 response. The second-wave clones that peaked on day 37 were not confirmed to be SARS-CoV-2 specific. From day 15 to 85, contracting clones showed balanced CD4/CD8 phenotypes, whereas a second wave of clones that expanded from day 15 to 37 leaned towards CD4+.

Ficoll-Paque density gradient centrifugation was used to isolate PBMCs. The sequencing machine was an Illumina NovaSeq 6000. TCRalpha and TCRbeta cDNA libraries were constructed by 5'RACE with constant-segment primers, with sample barcodes and unique molecular identifiers being introduced. RNA was extracted from every sample with Trizol reagent. Amplification of the libraries took two PCR steps, and the second step added a second sample barcode plus Illumina TruSeq adapters. The libraries were sequenced on an Illumina NovaSeq using 2 x 150 bp paired-end reads. In the source study's methods: Demultiplexing of reads and collapsing into UMI-guided consensus sequences were performed with migec v1.2.7. Using mixcr v2.1.11, UMI consensuses were aligned to TRA and TRB V and J templates and then assembled into clonotypes. Clonotypes were classified as expanded or contracted when called significant by both edgeR and NoisET, with noise models trained on biological replicates. For edgeR calls, the cutoffs were a false discovery rate-adjusted p below 0.01 and a log2 fold-change threshold of 1. As an exploratory analysis of dynamics, PCA with hierarchical clustering was applied to max-normalized trajectories of the 1000 most abundant clonotypes. The CD4 or CD8 phenotype of responding clones was assigned using the separately sequenced CD4+ and CD8+ repertoires. TCRdb reprocessing: public reads trimmed at Q25 with fastp, clones called with MiXCR, in-frame beta chains kept. Identical CDR3 protein sequences are pooled into one entry, listed with their most common genes and DNA. TCRdb's processing, not the study's, gives the V and J calls here. This sample lists a few hundred thousand distinct CDR3 sequences; under 25% were detected once. Roughly 23% of the sample lies in the top ten.

Of note for this clonotype: Its antigen is unknown. No much larger clonotype is one base removed from it; base qualities were not supplied.

The germline V gene gives CDR1 as SGHTA and CDR2 as FQGTGA. The CDR3 measures 17 amino acids from cysteine to phenylalanine. Just CDR3 DNA is preserved here, 51 bases in frame from base 1. Unmatched junction bases come to 6, with V trimmed by 3 bases and J by 4 bases. Recombination joined TRBV7-3 with TRBJ2-1; TRBD2 fits 13 bases in the junction. Material for sequencing was PBMCs or a T cell subset sorted from them (not recorded which). The sequence came from a man between 18 and 29 years old who had mild COVID-19 (a few samples of this study predate the infection). The sample titles of this study are shuffled in the database, so cell type and time point are left out; the donor was told from shared clones. For the CDR3, the sequence is CASSLGLAGRGYNEQFF. In nucleotide form, the sequence is TGTGCCAGCAGCTTGGGACTAGCGGGGAGGGGATACAATGAGCAGTTCTTC.